This T cell receptor beta chain was sequenced in a study of shared clonotypes between healthy human individuals. Findings and limits, study-wide: Larger estimated richness was generally seen in naive subsets than in memory subsets.

For this clone: Its antigen is not identified.

Libraries were prepared by immunoSEQ multiplex PCR; TCRdb keeps only in-frame clonotypes and omits some of them. The profile shows 1,100,000 or so clones, 78% of them singletons. Memory CD4+ cells were the fraction left after CD45RA+ naive selection. The specimen sequenced was memory CD4+ T cells from PBMCs. This sample's subset: CD45RA-negative fraction. The clonotype comes from a man younger than 35 in good health. Some clones in this sample may be carry-over from other donors' samples.

The CDR3, as DNA: TGTGCCATCACCACGGGACTAGCGGGAAACACAGATACGCAGTATTTT. Translation gives CAITTGLAGNTDTQYF. This chain connects TRBV10-3 to TRBJ2-3; 13 bases are shared with TRBD2. CDR3 size: 16 residues. V was clipped by 7 bases and J by 2 bases; unmatched bases: 6. The germline V gene has CDR1 ENHRY and CDR2 SYGVKD.